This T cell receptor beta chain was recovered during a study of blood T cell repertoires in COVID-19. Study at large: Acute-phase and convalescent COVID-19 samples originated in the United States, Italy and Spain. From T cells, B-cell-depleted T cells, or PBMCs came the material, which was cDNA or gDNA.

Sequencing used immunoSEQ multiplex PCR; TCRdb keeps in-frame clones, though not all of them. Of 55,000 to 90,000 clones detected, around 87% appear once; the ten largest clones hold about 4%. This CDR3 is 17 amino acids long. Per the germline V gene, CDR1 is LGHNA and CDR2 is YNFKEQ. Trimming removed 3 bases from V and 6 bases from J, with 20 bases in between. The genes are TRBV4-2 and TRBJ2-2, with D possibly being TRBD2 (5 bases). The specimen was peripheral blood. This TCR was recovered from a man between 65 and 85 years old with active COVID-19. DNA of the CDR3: TGTGCCAGCAGCCAGGTCCCCATCGGGGTCGGCGCCGGGGAGCTGTTTTTT. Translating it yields CASSQVPIGVGAGELFF.